One and the same sample provided the 18 T cell receptor beta chains below, sequenced in a study of blood T cell repertoires in COVID-19. The table came from immunoSEQ multiplex PCR; TCRdb's copy has only in-frame clones and leaves some out. Of roughly 330,000 clones in the sample, about 87% are singletons; the top ten hold around 4.6%. Material: PBMCs or T cells enriched from blood (not recorded which). The receptors here all came from a man aged 30 to 39 who had recovered from COVID-19.

The genes are TRBV9 and TRBJ2-3, with D maybe TRBD1 (6 bases). V gave up 0 bases and J gave up 2 bases, with 13 bases separating them. CDR3 length: 16 amino acids. The germline CDR1 and CDR2 sequences are SGDLS and YYNGEE. The DNA of the CDR3 is TGTGCCAGCAGCGTAGAAAGACAGGAGATCACAGATACGCAGTATTTT. Translating it yields CASSVERQEITDTQYF.

This rearrangement joins TRBV6-5 to TRBJ2-1, with a tentative D call TRBD2 (6 bases). The CDR3 sequence is 16 residues long. V shed 3 bases and J shed 0 bases, with 12 bases lying between them. Germline CDR1 MNHEY, CDR2 SVGAGI. For the CDR3, the DNA is TGTGCCAGCAGTTATTCGGGACTCAACTCCTACAATGAGCAGTTCTTC. It specifies CASSYSGLNSYNEQFF.

This clone appeared once. The rearrangement links TRBV18 to TRBJ2-7; 11 nucleotides match TRBD1. Germline V lookup: CDR1 KGHSH, CDR2 LQKENI. Losses at the gene ends were 3 bases for V and 4 bases for J; bases not matched to a gene: 8. The CDR3 covers 16 residues. CDR3 sequence (DNA): TGTGCCAGCTCACCCCAACAGGGACAGGGGGTTTACGAGCAGTACTTC. This encodes CASSPQQGQGVYEQYF.

The V and J genes are TRBV9 and TRBJ1-2; 7 nucleotides agree with TRBD1. CDR1 and CDR2 (germline): SGDLS, YYNGEE. Trimming at V came to 4 bases and at J to 3 bases, leaving 3 bases not matched to a gene. The length of the CDR3 is 13 residues. CDR3 protein: CASSRDSDYGYTF. The CDR3 nucleotides are TGTGCCAGCAGCCGGGACAGCGACTATGGCTACACCTTC.

This clone was counted once. The chain has TRBV28 and TRBJ2-5; D may be TRBD1 (6 bases). The CDR3 has 15 residues. Trimming stripped 3 bases from V and 5 bases from J, with 16 bases between. CDR1 is MDHEN, CDR2 SYDVKM, per germline. In nucleotides, the CDR3 is TGTGCCAGCAGTTTTTCAGGGGTTTTTCGGGAGACCCAGTACTTC. Its protein product is CASSFSGVFRETQYF.

This clone was counted a few times. The chain links TRBV19 to TRBJ2-1, with TRBD2 identical over 10 bases. J was trimmed by 3 bases and V by 2 bases; bases with no gene match: 4. The CDR3 is 16 amino acids. Germline values: CDR1 LNHDA, CDR2 SQIVND (reference sequence). The CDR3 region has the DNA TGTGCCAGTAGTATAAGCCTAGCGGGGGTCTACAATGAGCAGTTCTTC. Translating it yields CASSISLAGVYNEQFF.

The CDR3 loop is CASSLALGSNQPQHF. CDR3 nucleotide sequence: TGTGCCAGCAGCTTAGCGCTGGGCAGCAATCAGCCCCAGCATTTT. The chain has TRBV7-2 and TRBJ1-5; the D is unclear. V was cut by 0 bases and J by 1 base, with 7 bases left in between. This CDR3 is 15 amino acids long. The V gene's germline CDR1 is SGHTA and CDR2 FQGNSA.

The chain has TRBV5-1 and TRBJ1-3; possible D gene TRBD1, 5 bases. Germline loops: CDR1 SGHRS, CDR2 YFSETQ. V was trimmed by 0 bases and J by 2 bases, leaving 9 bases between them. This CDR3 is 15 amino acids long. The CDR3 DNA follows: TGCGCCAGCAGCTTGGTAACAGGTGCTGGAAACACCATATATTTT. The encoded protein is CASSLVTGAGNTIYF.

The chain carries TRBV5-1 and TRBJ2-7; tentatively, D is TRBD1 (7 bases). Per the germline V gene, CDR1 is SGHRS and CDR2 is YFSETQ. The CDR3 has 14 amino acids. V was clipped by 5 bases and J by 5 bases, with 17 bases between them. The CDR3 spells CASREGAREDEQYF. As DNA, the CDR3 is TGCGCCAGCAGGGAGGGGGCGAGGGAAGACGAGCAGTACTTC.

J is TRBJ2-7 and V is TRBV7-2; 7 positions match TRBD2. The CDR3 has 14 residues. Trimming cost V 3 bases and J 3 bases; bases outside gene matches: 5. Germline CDR1 SGHTA, CDR2 FQGNSA. The CDR3 DNA follows: TGTGCCAGCAGCTTCGGAGCGGGGCTCTACGAGCAGTACTTC. Translating it yields CASSFGAGLYEQYF.

This clone was picked up a small number of times. This sequence joins TRBV7-8 and TRBJ1-1; possibly TRBD1 for D (6 bases). V lost 1 base, J lost 0 bases, and 24 bases lay in between. The CDR3 contains 20 residues. Per germline, CDR1 SGHVS and CDR2 FQNEAQ. The DNA for the CDR3 is TGTGCCAGCAGCTTAGAGGGGGGGCACCGTAGGCCGGGCGTGAACACTGAAGCTTTCTTT. Its protein product is CASSLEGGHRRPGVNTEAFF.

The count of this clone is one. The V call is TRBV9, the J call TRBJ1-2; D is ambiguous. V lost 7 bases to trimming and J lost 2 bases, with 18 bases between them. CDR3 size: 15 residues. Germline-derived CDR1 and CDR2 are SGDLS and YYNGEE. The CDR3 region is CASSPLARANYGYTF. The DNA of the CDR3 is TGTGCCAGCTCCCCCTTAGCGAGGGCGAACTATGGCTACACCTTC.

The J gene is TRBJ1-2, the V gene TRBV2; 9 positions agree with TRBD1. Looked up from germline, CDR1 is SNHLY and CDR2 is FYNNEI. The CDR3 consists of 14 residues. J gave up 5 bases and V 5 bases, and 6 bases lay outside the gene matches. DNA of the CDR3: TGTGCCAGCAGTAAGGGACAGGGAGGGTATGGCTACACCTTC. Translation gives CASSKGQGGYGYTF. Full variable domain (missing parts from reference TRBV2 and TRBJ1-2): EPEVTQTPSHQVTQMGQEVILRCVPISNHLYFYWYRQILGQKVEFLVSFYNNEISEKSEIFDDQFSVERPDGSNFTLKIRSTKLEDSAMYFCASSKGQGGYGYTFGSGTRLTVV.

The chain has TRBV29-1 and TRBJ1-5, with D uncertain. The V gene lost 4 bases and the J gene lost 9 bases, with 16 bases spanning the gap. The germline gives CDR1 SQVTM, CDR2 ANQGSEA. The CDR3 covers 13 residues. Written as DNA, the CDR3 is TGCAGCGTTGGATCCGGGAACCAAGGGCCCCAGCATTTT. This codes for CSVGSGNQGPQHF.

This clone appeared once. This rearrangement joins TRBV11-2 to TRBJ1-3; D is possibly TRBD1 (5 bases). The CDR3 sequence is 18 residues long. V lost 1 base, J lost 2 bases, and 18 bases lay in between. Germline loops: CDR1 SGHAT, CDR2 FQNNGV. CDR3 in DNA: TGTGCCAGCAGCTTAGTGACCCCCCATCCGGGGGCTGGAAACACCATATATTTT. It yields the protein CASSLVTPHPGAGNTIYF.

The CDR3 coding sequence is TGTGCCAGCAGCTCCCTTGCGGGGGGACTAGCCGAGCAGTACTTC. Translating gives CASSSLAGGLAEQYF. The V and J genes are TRBV7-3 and TRBJ2-7, with 9 bases lining up with TRBD2. CDR1 and CDR2 (germline): SGHTA, FQGTGA. J was trimmed by 6 bases and V by 4 bases; bases with no gene match: 10. The CDR3 contains 15 residues.

The chain joins TRBV18 to TRBJ2-5; 7 bases match TRBD2. The CDR3 length is 13 residues. The V segment lost 4 bases and the J segment 5 bases; nucleotides outside the gene matches: 4. Germline CDR1 is KGHSH and CDR2 is LQKENI. The CDR3 DNA sequence: TGTGCCAGCTCACGAGGACTAGGTGAGACCCAGTACTTC. Its protein is CASSRGLGETQYF.

The chain carries TRBV28 and TRBJ1-2, with a possible D match to TRBD1 (6 bases). The length of the CDR3 is 14 residues. Germline CDR1 and CDR2: MDHEN and SYDVKM. Trimming shortened V by 3 bases and J by 2 bases, and 10 bases separated the two germline ends. As DNA, the CDR3 is TGTGCCAGCAGTTTGGCAGGGGCCAACTATGGCTACACCTTC. Its protein is CASSLAGANYGYTF.